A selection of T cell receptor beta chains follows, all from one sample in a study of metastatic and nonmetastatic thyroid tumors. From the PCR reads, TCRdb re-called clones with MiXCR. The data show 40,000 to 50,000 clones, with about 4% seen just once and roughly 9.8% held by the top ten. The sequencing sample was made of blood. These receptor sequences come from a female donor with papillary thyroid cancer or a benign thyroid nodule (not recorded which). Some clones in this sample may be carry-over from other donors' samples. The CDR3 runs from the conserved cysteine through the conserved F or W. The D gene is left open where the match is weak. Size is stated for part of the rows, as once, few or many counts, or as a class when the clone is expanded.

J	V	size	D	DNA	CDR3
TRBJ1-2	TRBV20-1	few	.	TGCAGTGCTAGGATTGTGTATTCTAACTATGGTTACACCTTC	CSARIVYSNYGYTF
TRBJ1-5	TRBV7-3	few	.	TGTGCCAGCAGCTCCCAGTGGCACACAGATACGCAGCATTTT	CASSSQWHTDTQHF
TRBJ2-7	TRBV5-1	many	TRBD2	TGCGCCAGCAGCTGGTCTAGCGGGAGGGCCTTCTACGAGCAGTACTTC	CASSWSSGRAFYEQYF
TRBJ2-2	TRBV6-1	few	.	TGTGCCAGCGGCCACTTCACAGGGGAGGACGGAGAGCTGTTTTTT	CASGHFTGEDGELFF
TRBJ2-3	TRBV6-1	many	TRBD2	TGTGCCAGCAGTGAATCTAGCGGTAGCACAGATACGCAGTATTTT	CASSESSGSTDTQYF
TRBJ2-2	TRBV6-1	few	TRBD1	TGTGCCATCAGGACAGGGGGTGACACCGAGGAACTGTTTTTT	CAIRTGGDTEELFF
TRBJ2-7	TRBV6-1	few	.	TGTGCCAACAATGCTACCCCCTACGAGCAGTACTTC	CANNATPYEQYF
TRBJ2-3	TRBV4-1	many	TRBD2	TGCGCCAGCAGCCAAGATAGGACGGGAGGGACAGATACGCAGTATTTT	CASSQDRTGGTDTQYF
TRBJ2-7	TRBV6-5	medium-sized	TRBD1	TGTGCCAGCAGTTACTCAGGGACAGGTCTAAGATACGAGCAGTACTTC	CASSYSGTGLRYEQYF
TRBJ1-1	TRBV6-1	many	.	TGTGCCAGCAGAAGGACAGTGGACACTGAAGCTTTCTTT	CASRRTVDTEAFF
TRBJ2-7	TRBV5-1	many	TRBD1	TGCGCCAGCAGCCGTACTGGACAGGCCTCCTACGAGCAGTACTTC	CASSRTGQASYEQYF
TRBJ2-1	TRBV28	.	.	TGTGCCAGCAGCGGAGGGTTTGAGCAGTTCTTC	CASSGGFEQFF
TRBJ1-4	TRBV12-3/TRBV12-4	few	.	TGTGCCAGCAGATGGACGGGGCTGGGGACTAATGAAAAACTGTTTTTT	CASRWTGLGTNEKLFF
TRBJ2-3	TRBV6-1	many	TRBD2	TGTGCCAGCAGCCTTACTAGCGGGAGGGCAGATACGCAGTATTTT	CASSLTSGRADTQYF